This T cell receptor (beta chain) appears in the sequencing data of a study of T cells in Graves' hyperthyroidism and ophthalmopathy. Study information: At the time of initial diagnosis and before any treatment, peripheral blood was collected.

Amplification targeted TCR beta CDR3 regions from RNA transcripts. HTBI primers were employed in a first-round RT-PCR of the TCR CDR3. From the multiplex PCR reads, TCRdb called clonotypes with MiXCR, one entry per CDR3 protein. This sample has 500,000 to 600,000 distinct CDR3 sequences, with over 15% found just once. The CDR3 length is 12 residues. Germline V gene sequence: CDR1 MNHNS, CDR2 SASEGT. V shed 3 bases and J shed 8 bases, with 8 bases lying between them. Those with hyperthyroidism were 18 to 65 years old, newly diagnosed, and ill for under 2 months. PBMCs came from 9 to 10 ml fresh peripheral blood. This clonotype has a count of ten or more.

Material for sequencing was blood. This TCR was sampled from a woman aged 18-35 years with Graves' hyperthyroidism. The V call is TRBV6-1, the J call TRBJ2-1, with D possibly matching TRBD2 (5 bases). CDR3 in amino acids: CASSDSGDEQFF. Written as DNA, the CDR3 is TGTGCCAGCAGTGATTCCGGGGATGAGCAGTTCTTC.